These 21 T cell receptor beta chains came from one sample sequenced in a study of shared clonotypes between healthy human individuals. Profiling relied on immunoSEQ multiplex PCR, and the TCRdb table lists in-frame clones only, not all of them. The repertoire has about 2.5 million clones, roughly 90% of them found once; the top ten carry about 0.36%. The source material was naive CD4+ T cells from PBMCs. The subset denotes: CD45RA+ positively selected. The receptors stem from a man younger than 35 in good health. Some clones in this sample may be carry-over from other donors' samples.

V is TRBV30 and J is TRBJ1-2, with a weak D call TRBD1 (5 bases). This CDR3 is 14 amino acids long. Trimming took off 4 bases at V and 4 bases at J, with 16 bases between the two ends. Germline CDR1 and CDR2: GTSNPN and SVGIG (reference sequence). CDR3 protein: CAWTGAPPGYGYTF. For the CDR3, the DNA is TGTGCCTGGACCGGGGCCCCCCCGGGCTATGGCTACACCTTC.

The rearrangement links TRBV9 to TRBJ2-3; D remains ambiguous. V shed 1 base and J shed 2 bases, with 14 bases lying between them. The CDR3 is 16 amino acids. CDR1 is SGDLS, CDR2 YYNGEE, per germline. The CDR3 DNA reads TGTGCCAGCAGCGTATCCTCGGGCCTTTACACAGATACGCAGTATTTT. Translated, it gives CASSVSSGLYTDTQYF.

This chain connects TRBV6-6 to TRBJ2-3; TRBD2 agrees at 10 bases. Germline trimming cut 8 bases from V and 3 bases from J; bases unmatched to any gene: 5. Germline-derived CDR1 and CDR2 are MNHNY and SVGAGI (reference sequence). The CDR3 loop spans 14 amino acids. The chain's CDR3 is CASGTSVRTDTQYF. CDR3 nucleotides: TGTGCCAGCGGGACTAGCGTCCGGACAGATACGCAGTATTTT.

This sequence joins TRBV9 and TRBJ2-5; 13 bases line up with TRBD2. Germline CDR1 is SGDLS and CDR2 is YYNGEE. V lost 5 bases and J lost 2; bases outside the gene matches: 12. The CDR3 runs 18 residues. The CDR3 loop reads CASSEWTSGRRGQETQYF. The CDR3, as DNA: TGTGCCAGCAGTGAATGGACTAGCGGGAGAAGGGGGCAAGAGACCCAGTACTTC. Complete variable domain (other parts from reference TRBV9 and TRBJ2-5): DSGVTQTPKHLITATGQRVTLRCSPRSGDLSVYWYQQSLDQGLQFLIQYYNGEERAKGNILERFSAQQFPDLHSELNLSSLELGDSALYFCASSEWTSGRRGQETQYFGPGTRLLVL.

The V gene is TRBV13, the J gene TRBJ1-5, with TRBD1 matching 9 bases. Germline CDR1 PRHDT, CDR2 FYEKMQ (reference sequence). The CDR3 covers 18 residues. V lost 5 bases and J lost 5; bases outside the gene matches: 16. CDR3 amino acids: CASSPRDRASRSDQPQHF. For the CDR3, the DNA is TGTGCCAGCAGCCCTAGGGACAGGGCCTCCCGGTCGGATCAGCCCCAGCATTTT.

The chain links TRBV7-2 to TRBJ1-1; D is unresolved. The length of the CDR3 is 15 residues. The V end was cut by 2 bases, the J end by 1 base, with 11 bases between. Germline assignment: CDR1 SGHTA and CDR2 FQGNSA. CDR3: CASSLIRTPNTEAFF. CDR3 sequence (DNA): TGTGCCAGCAGCTTAATCAGGACGCCGAACACTGAAGCTTTCTTT.

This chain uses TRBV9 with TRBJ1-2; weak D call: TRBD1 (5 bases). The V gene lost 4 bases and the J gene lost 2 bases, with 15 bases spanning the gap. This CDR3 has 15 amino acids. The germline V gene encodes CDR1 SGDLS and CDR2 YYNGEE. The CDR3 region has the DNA TGTGCCAGCAGCCCCCAGCCGGCAGGGAACTATGGCTACACCTTC. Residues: CASSPQPAGNYGYTF.

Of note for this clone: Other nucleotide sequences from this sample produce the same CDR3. CDR3 DNA sequence: TGTGCCAGTAGTTCTACAGGGTTCAATCAGCCCCAGCATTTT. Translated: CASSSTGFNQPQHF. The rearrangement links TRBV19 to TRBJ1-5; a weak D match, TRBD1 (6 bases). The germline V gene has CDR1 LNHDA and CDR2 SQIVND (reference sequence). Trimming cost V 5 bases and J 3 bases, with 11 bases left between them. The length of the CDR3 is 14 residues.

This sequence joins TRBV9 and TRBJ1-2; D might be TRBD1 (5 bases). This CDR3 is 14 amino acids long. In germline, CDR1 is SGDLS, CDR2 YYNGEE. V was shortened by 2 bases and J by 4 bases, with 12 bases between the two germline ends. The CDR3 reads CASSVRAPAYGYTF. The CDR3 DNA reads TGTGCCAGCAGCGTCAGGGCCCCAGCCTATGGCTACACCTTC.

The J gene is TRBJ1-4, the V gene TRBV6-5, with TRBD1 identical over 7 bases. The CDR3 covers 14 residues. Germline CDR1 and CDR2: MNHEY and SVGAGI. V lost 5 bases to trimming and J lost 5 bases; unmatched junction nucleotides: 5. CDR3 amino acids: CASSDRAFNEKLFF. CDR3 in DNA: TGTGCCAGCAGTGACAGGGCCTTCAATGAAAAACTGTTTTTT.

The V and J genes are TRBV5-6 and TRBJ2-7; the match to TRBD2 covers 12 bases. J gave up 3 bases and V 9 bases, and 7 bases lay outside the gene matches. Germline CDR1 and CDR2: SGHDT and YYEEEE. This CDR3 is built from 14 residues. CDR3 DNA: TGTGCCAACGGGACTAGCGGGTGTAACTACGAGCAGTACTTC. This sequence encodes CANGTSGCNYEQYF.

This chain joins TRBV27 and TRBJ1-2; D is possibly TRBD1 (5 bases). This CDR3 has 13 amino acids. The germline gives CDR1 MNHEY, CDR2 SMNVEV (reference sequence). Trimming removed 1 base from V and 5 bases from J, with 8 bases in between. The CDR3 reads CASSLWGGYGYTF. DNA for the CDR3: TGTGCCAGCAGTTTATGGGGGGGGTATGGCTACACCTTC.

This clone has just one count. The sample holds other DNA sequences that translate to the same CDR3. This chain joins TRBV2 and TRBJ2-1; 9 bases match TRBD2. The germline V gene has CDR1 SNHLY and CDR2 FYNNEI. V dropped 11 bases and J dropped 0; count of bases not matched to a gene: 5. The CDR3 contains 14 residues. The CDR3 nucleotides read TGTGCCTCCCGTAGCGGGAGCTCCTACAATGAGCAGTTCTTC. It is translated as CASRSGSSYNEQFF.

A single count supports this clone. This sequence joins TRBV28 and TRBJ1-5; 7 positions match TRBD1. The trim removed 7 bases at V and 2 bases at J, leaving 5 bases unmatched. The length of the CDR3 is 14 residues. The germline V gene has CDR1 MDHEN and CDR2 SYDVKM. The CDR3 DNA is TGTGCCAGCAAGAGGGGGCTAGGCAATCAGCCCCAGCATTTT. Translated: CASKRGLGNQPQHF.

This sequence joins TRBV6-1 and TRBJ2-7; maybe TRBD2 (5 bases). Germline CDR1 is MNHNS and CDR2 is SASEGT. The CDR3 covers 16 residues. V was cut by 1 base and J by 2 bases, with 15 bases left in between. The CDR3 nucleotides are TGTGCCAGCAGTGAAGTGTTAGCGCGTTCAACCTACGAGCAGTACTTC. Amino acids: CASSEVLARSTYEQYF.

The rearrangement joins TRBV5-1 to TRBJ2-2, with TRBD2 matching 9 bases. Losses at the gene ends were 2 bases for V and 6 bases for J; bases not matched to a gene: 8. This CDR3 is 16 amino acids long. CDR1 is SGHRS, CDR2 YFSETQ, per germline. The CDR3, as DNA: TGCGCCAGCAGCTTCTCCGGACTAGCGAGATCCGGGGAGCTGTTTTTT. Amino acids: CASSFSGLARSGELFF.

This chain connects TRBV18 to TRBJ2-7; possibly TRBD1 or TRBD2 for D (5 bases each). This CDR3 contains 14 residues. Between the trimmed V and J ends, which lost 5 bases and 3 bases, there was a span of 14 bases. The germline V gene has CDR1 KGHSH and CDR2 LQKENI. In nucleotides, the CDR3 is TGTGCCAGCTCAGGGGCGGGCCGGGGCTACGAGCAGTACTTC. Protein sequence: CASSGAGRGYEQYF.

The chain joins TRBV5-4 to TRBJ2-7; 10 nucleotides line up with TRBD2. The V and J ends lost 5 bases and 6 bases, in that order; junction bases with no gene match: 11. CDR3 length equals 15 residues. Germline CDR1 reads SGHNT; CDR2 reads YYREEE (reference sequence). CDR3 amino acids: CASRVGASGRGEQYF. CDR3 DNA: TGTGCCAGCAGGGTGGGTGCTAGCGGGAGAGGCGAGCAGTACTTC.

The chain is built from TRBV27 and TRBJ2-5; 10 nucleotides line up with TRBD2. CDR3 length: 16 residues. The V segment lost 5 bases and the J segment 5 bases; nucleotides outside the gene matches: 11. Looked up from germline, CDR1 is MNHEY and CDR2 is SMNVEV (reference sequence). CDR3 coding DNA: TGTGCCAGCAGTGAGGGTAGCGGGAGGTTTAGTGAGACCCAGTACTTC. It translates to CASSEGSGRFSETQYF.

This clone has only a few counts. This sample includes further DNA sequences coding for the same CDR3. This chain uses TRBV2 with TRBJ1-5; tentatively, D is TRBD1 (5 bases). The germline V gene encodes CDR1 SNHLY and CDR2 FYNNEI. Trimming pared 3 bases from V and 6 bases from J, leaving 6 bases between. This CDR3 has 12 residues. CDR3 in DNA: TGTGCCAGCAGTGACAGGGCTCAGCCCCAGCATTTT. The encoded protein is CASSDRAQPQHF.

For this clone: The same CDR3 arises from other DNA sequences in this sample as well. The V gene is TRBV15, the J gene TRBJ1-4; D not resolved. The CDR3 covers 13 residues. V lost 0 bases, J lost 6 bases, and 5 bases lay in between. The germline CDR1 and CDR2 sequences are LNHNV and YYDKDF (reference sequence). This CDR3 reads CATSRDRDEKLFF. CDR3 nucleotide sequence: TGTGCCACCAGCAGAGACCGGGATGAAAAACTGTTTTTT.